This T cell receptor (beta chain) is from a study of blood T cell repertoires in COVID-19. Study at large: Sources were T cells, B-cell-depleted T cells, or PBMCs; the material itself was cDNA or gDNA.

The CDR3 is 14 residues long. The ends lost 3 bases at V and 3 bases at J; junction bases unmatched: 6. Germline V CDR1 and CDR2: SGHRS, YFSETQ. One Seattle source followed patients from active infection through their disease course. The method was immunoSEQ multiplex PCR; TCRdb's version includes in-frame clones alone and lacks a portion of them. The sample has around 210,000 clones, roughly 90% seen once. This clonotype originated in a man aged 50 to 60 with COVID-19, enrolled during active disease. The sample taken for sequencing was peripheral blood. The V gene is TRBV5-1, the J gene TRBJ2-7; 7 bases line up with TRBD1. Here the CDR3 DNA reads TGCGCCAGCAGCTACCGGGACAGAGACTACGAGCAGTACTTC. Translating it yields CASSYRDRDYEQYF. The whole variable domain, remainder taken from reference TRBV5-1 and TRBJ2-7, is KAGVTQTPRYLIKTRGQQVTLSCSPISGHRSVSWYQQTPGQGLQFLFEYFSETQRNKGNFPGRFSGRQFSNSRSEMNVSTLELGDSALYLCASSYRDRDYEQYFGPGTRLTVT.